This T cell receptor beta chain stems from a study of OX40 agonist ivuxolimab in advanced cancers. Study conclusions and caveats: Determination of antigen specificity was not performed for the expanded peripheral T cells. Among T cells, CD8+ cells averaged more expanded clones than CD4+ cells.

The cohort excluded patients with autoimmune disease history or systemic immunosuppression. As regards this clone: Its antigen is unknown.

Sequencing used immunoSEQ multiplex PCR; TCRdb keeps in-frame clones, though not all of them. The profile shows 65,000 to 100,000 clones, around 84% of them singletons. The CDR3 has 15 amino acids. Germline V gene sequence: CDR1 MNHEY, CDR2 SMNVEV (reference sequence). V was clipped by 2 bases and J by 10 bases; unmatched bases: 9. The chain has TRBV27 and TRBJ2-1, with TRBD2 matching over 9 bases. Specimen: CD4+ or CD8+ T cells sorted from blood, collected in a trial of the OX40 agonist ivuxolimab. This TCR came from an adult with an advanced solid tumor such as melanoma, head and neck, liver or kidney cancer. CDR3 sequence: CASSLTRGGSGEQFF. In DNA form, the CDR3 reads TGTGCCAGCAGTTTAACGCGGGGGGGCTCCGGGGAGCAGTTCTTC.